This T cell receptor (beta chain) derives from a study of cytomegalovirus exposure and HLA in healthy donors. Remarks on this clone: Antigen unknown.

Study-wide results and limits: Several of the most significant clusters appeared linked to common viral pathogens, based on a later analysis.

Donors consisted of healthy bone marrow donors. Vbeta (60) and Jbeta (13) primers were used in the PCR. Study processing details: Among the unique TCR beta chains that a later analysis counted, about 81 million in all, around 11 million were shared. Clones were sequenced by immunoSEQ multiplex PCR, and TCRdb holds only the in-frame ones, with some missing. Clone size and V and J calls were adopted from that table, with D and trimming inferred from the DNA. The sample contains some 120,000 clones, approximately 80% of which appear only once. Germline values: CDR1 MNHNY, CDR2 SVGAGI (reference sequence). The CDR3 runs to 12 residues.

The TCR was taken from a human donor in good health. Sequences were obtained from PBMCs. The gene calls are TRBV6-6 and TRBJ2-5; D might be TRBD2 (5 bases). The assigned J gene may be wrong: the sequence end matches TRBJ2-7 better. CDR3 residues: CASSRPGYEQYF. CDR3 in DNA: TGTGCCAGCAGTAGGCCGGGGTACGAGCAGTACTTC.